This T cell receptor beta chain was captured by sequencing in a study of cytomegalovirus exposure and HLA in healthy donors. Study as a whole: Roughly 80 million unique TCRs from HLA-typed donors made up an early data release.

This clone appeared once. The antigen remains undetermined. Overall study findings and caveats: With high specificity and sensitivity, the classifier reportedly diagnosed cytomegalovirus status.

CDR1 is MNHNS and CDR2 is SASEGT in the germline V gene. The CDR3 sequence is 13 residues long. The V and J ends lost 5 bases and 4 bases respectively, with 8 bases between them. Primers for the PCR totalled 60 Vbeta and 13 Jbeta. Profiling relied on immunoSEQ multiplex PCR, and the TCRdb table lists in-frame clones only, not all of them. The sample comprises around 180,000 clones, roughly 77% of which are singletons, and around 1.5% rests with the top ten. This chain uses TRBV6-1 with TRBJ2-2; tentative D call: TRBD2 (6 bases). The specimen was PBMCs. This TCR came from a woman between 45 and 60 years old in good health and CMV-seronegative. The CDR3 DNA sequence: TGTGCCAGCAGTTTGGGGGGCACCGGGGAGCTGTTTTTT. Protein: CASSLGGTGELFF.